This TCR beta chain stems from a study of cytomegalovirus exposure and HLA in healthy donors. It was with 60 Vbeta and 13 Jbeta primers that the PCR ran. Only in-frame clones appear in the TCRdb table, and some are missing; sequencing was by immunoSEQ multiplex PCR. Here the sample spans 90,000 to 120,000 clones, 81% being singletons. Overall study results and limits: Of the V segments, some could not be distinguished, including TRBV6-2 and TRBV6-3, and were excluded. As a later analysis showed, a missense DCLRE1C variant was linked to trimming of TCR beta V- and J-genes.

A word on this clone: Antigen unknown.

The CDR3 is 15 amino acids. Germline loops: CDR1 MGHRA, CDR2 YSYEKL. The trim removed 6 bases at V and 4 bases at J, leaving 11 bases unmatched. Sequencing was performed on PBMCs. The clonotype comes from a young man in good health and CMV-seronegative. The gene calls are TRBV4-1 and TRBJ2-5, with 7 bases fitting TRBD2. In DNA, the CDR3 is TGCGCCAGCAGGTGGGGTATCAGGGAGGGAGAGACCCAGTACTTC. Translating it yields CASRWGIREGETQYF.